Sequencing of this TCR beta chain was carried out in a study of T cell responses to AZD1222 COVID-19 vaccine. Only in-frame clones appear in the TCRdb table, and some are missing; sequencing was by immunoSEQ multiplex PCR. The repertoire consists of about 150,000 clones, with 91% occurring once and the leading ten covering less than 5.5%. Germline CDR1 and CDR2: SGHTA and FQGTGA. Trimming cost V 1 base and J 2 bases, with 10 bases left between them. The CDR3 loop spans 15 amino acids. The origin of this receptor is an adult in good health. The source material was peripheral blood, sampled on day 0 of AZD1222 vaccination. The J gene is TRBJ2-3, the V gene TRBV7-3; D is perhaps TRBD2 (6 bases). The CDR3, as DNA: TGTGCCAGCAGCTTAAGTCGGGAGCCCACAGATACGCAGTATTTT. Encoded protein: CASSLSREPTDTQYF.